Shown below are 2 T cell receptor beta chains from a single sample sequenced in a study of siplizumab effects on memory and regulatory T cells. Clones were sequenced by immunoSEQ multiplex PCR, and TCRdb holds only the in-frame ones, with some missing. The data contain some 100,000 clones, less than 95% of them singletons. Material: non-Treg CD4+ T cells sorted from blood. These receptors were taken from a human donor in good health.

The chain joins TRBV5-8 to TRBJ2-3; 10 bases agree with TRBD2. The J segment lost 6 bases and the V segment lost 2 bases, leaving 9 bases of the junction unmatched. CDR1 is SGHTS and CDR2 is YDEGEE in the germline V gene. The CDR3 consists of 16 residues. The chain's CDR3 is CASSFEGTSVVDTQYF. The DNA of the CDR3 is TGTGCCAGCAGCTTCGAGGGGACTAGCGTTGTGGATACGCAGTATTTT.

In regard to this clone: One end of the junction does not line up with germline, which may come from a read error. The chain has TRBV27 and TRBJ2-7; D not resolved. This CDR3 has 11 residues. Germline V gives CDR1 MNHEY, CDR2 SMNVEV (reference sequence). The CDR3 DNA follows: TGTGCCAGCAGTTTTTCCCGGCCCCTGGGCTTC. Translation gives CASSFSRPLGF.